The clone carrying this T cell receptor (beta chain) was seen many times. The antigen is unknown. The sample belongs to a study of T cells in Graves' hyperthyroidism and ophthalmopathy. Whole-study context: Blood was drawn when the patient was first diagnosed and still untreated. Study-wide findings and caveats: Stable hyperthyroidism and ophthalmopathy were separated using 13 V-J signatures.

Trimming stripped 10 bases from V and 9 bases from J, with 19 bases between. This CDR3 has 13 amino acids. Germline CDR1 reads MDHEN; CDR2 reads SYDVKM. Patients between 18 and 65 years old had hyperthyroidism, newly diagnosed and lasting under 2 months. Exclusion criteria comprised uncontrolled infection, other autoimmune disease, pregnancy or lactation. RNA transcripts gave rise to amplified TCR beta CDR3 regions. HTBI primers were the set used in a first-round RT-PCR of the TCR CDR3. One entry per CDR3 protein, called by TCRdb with MiXCR from the multiplex PCR reads. The sample holds about 720,000 distinct CDR3 sequences, about 15% seen once.

This clonotype originated in a man younger than 35 with Graves' hyperthyroidism. The source material was blood. The chain carries TRBV28 and TRBJ1-3, with D hard to call. The CDR3 is CAIQRARATTIYF. The CDR3 DNA follows: TGTGCCATCCAGAGGGCCCGGGCTACCACCATATATTTT.